Listed below are T cell receptor beta chains from one sample, sequenced in a study of blood T cells in healthy people across ages. TCRdb ran MiXCR on the 5' RACE reads and lists one entry per CDR3 protein. The table includes about 1.6 million distinct CDR3 sequences, roughly 32% detected once. The sequencing sample was made of blood. These receptor sequences come from a woman in her thirties in good health. Both conserved end residues are part of each CDR3. D genes are given only for firm matches. Size tells how often a clone was seen (once, few, many) or the class of an expanded clone, and some rows leave it out.

>TRBV5-1|many|-|TRBJ1-2
CASSLTEYYGYTF
TGCGCCAGCAGCCTAACAGAGTACTATGGCTACACCTTC
>TRBV6-5|-|TRBD1|TRBJ1-1
CASNRQGGTEAFF
TGTGCCAGCAATCGACAGGGAGGAACTGAAGCTTTCTTT
>TRBV5-4|-|-|TRBJ2-2
CASSLIYGELFF
TGTGCCAGCAGCTTGATCTACGGGGAGCTGTTTTTT
>TRBV29-1|many|TRBD2|TRBJ2-5
CSVEVGSSGSIGQYF
TGCAGCGTTGAAGTGGGTAGTAGCGGGAGTATAGGGCAGTACTTC
>TRBV20-1|-|TRBD2|TRBJ2-1
CSALPFEIGGGPYNEQFF
TGCAGTGCTCTCCCTTTTGAGATTGGCGGGGGTCCCTACAATGAGCAGTTCTTC
>TRBV18|-|TRBD2|TRBJ2-3
CASSLIGTSGTDTQYF
TGTGCCAGCTCACTAATCGGGACTAGCGGGACGGATACGCAGTATTTT
>TRBV4-1|-|TRBD2|TRBJ2-3
CASSQAPLGGGTDTQYF
TGCGCCAGCAGCCAAGCACCTCTCGGGGGGGGCACAGATACGCAGTATTTT
>TRBV12-3/TRBV12-4|many|-|TRBJ2-7
CASSQGQLQYF
TGTGCCAGCAGTCAAGGACAGTTGCAGTACTTC
>TRBV3-1|-|-|TRBJ1-5
CASSPGGERPQHF
TGTGCCAGCAGCCCCGGGGGGGAGAGGCCCCAGCATTTT
>TRBV5-1|-|-|TRBJ2-5
CASQHWGETQYF
TGCGCCAGCCAGCATTGGGGAGAGACCCAGTACTTC
>TRBV7-2|-|TRBD2|TRBJ2-3
CASSLAGVAGSSTDTQYF
TGTGCCAGCAGCTTAGCGGGGGTAGCGGGGTCAAGCACAGATACGCAGTATTTT
>TRBV30|-|-|TRBJ2-2
CAWRAGELFF
TGTGCCTGGAGGGCTGGGGAGCTGTTTTTT
>TRBV7-9|few|TRBD2|TRBJ2-5
CASSLSLAGEETQYF
TGTGCCAGCAGCTTATCGCTAGCGGGAGAAGAGACCCAGTACTTC
>TRBV4-1|-|TRBD1|TRBJ1-3
CASSQQLPHRGGNTIYF
TGCGCCAGCAGCCAACAGCTACCCCACAGGGGCGGAAACACCATATATTTT
>TRBV10-3|few|-|TRBJ1-2
CAINPGQPYGYTF
TGTGCCATCAATCCAGGGCAACCCTATGGCTATACCTTC
>TRBV5-4|-|-|TRBJ2-7
CASRSYGAGNYEQYF
TGTGCCAGCAGATCCTATGGGGCAGGGAACTACGAGCAGTACTTC
>TRBV7-3|-|-|TRBJ2-2
CASSPWGSTGELFF
TGTGCCAGCAGCCCCTGGGGGAGCACCGGGGAGCTGTTTTTT
>TRBV3-1|-|TRBD2|TRBJ2-5
CASSQVLAGYDQYF
TGTGCCAGCAGCCAAGTACTAGCGGGGTACGACCAGTACTTC